The source of this T cell receptor (beta chain) is a study of response to subunit inactivated influenza vaccine. Study-wide results and caveats: Each seasonal influenza vaccination recruits few new T cells, the authors suggested.

As regards this clonotype: The target antigen is unknown.

One entry per CDR3 protein, called by TCRdb with MiXCR from the RT-PCR reads. Found here are about 520,000 distinct CDR3 sequences, roughly 9.8% of them singletons; the top ten hold approximately 12%. The source is a man aged 50 to 60 who received an inactivated influenza vaccine. The source material was PBMCs from blood, sampled more than 35 days after vaccination.

The CDR3 spells CAISESGVPFGANVLTF. The CDR3 region has the DNA TGTGCCATCAGTGAGTCAGGGGTCCCCTTTGGGGCCAACGTCCTGACTTTC. V usage is TRBV10-3 and J usage is TRBJ2-6; D is possibly TRBD1 (5 bases). Trimming pared 0 bases from V and 3 bases from J, leaving 12 bases between. CDR3 length: 17 residues. Germline assignment: CDR1 ENHRY and CDR2 SYGVKD.